The rows below give T cell receptor delta chains drawn from one sample of a study of Vδ1+ human thymocytes. TCRdb reanalyzed the multiplex PCR reads using CATT. The data contain more than 50,000 delta-chain clones, about 15% of them singletons. Sequencing was done on a sample of Vdelta1+ gamma-delta thymocytes from the thymus. The receptor set was obtained from a boy less than two years old who had congenital heart surgery. Each CDR3 is given with its conserved first and last residue. A D gene is named only where the DNA matches it firmly. Part of the rows lack a size; the others show once, few, many or a class for expanded clones.

v_call	j_call	clone_size	d_call	cdr3_nt	cdr3_aa
TRDV1	TRDJ1	.	TRDD3	TGTGCTCTTCCCATTTCCTACGGGAGGTTTGGGGGATACGTCGATAAACTCATCTTT	CALPISYGRFGGYVDKLIF
TRDV1	TRDJ1	few	.	TGTGCTCTTGGGGTTATCGGTGGCAGATCTTACACCGATAAACTCATCTTT	CALGVIGGRSYTDKLIF
TRDV1	TRDJ1	few	.	TGTGCTCTTGGGGAACGTTGGGGAACCATCAACGATAAACTCATCTTT	CALGERWGTINDKLIF
TRDV1	TRDJ1	.	.	TGTGCTCTTGGGGAACCGTTCCTCAACACCGATAAACTCATCTTT	CALGEPFLNTDKLIF
TRDV1	TRDJ1	.	TRDD2	TGTGCTCTTGGGGAAAAGTTCTTCCTACGAAATGGAGTACTGGGAGGCGATAAACTCATCTTT	CALGEKFFLRNGVLGGDKLIF
TRDV1	TRDJ1	few	TRDD3	TGTGCTCTTGGGGAACGAGTGCCGTGGGGGATAGCCTTTACCGATAAACTCATCTTT	CALGERVPWGIAFTDKLIF
TRDV1	TRDJ1	few	TRDD3	TGTGCTCTTGGGGAATCCCCTAAAAGGGGCTTACTGGGGGTTAACACCGATAAACTCATCTTT	CALGESPKRGLLGVNTDKLIF
TRDV1	TRDJ1	.	TRDD3	TGTGCTCTTGGGGGACTTTCCGGGAAGGGGGATACGGACGATAAACTCATCTTT	CALGGLSGKGDTDDKLIF
TRDV1	TRDJ1	.	TRDD3	TGTGCTCTTGGGAAGCGATGCCCACATACTGGGGATGAGCCCACCGATAAACTCATCTTT	CALGKRCPHTGDEPTDKLIF
TRDV1	TRDJ1	.	.	TGTGCTCTTGGGGAAGTTACCCTTGCCGGGGTCACCGATAAACTCATCTTT	CALGEVTLAGVTDKLIF
TRDV1	TRDJ1	.	TRDD3	TGTGCTCTTGGGGAAGGGCTGCTGGGGGATACAGCCGATAAACTCATCTTT	CALGEGLLGDTADKLIF
TRDV1	TRDJ1	few	.	TGTGCTCTTGGGGAACTCCCCGTGCTGGGTTTATCGGTGTACACCGATAAACTCATCTTT	CALGELPVLGLSVYTDKLIF
TRDV1	TRDJ1	few	TRDD3	TGTGCTCTTGGGATCCCTTGTCCTACACCTACAGCCCGTACTGGGGGGTTTTACACCGATAAACTCATCTTT	CALGIPCPTPTARTGGFYTDKLIF
TRDV1	TRDJ1	.	TRDD3	TGTGCTCTTGGGGAACGTATTCCGTCCGGTGTACTGGGGGATACGCAGGCCGATAAACTCATCTTT	CALGERIPSGVLGDTQADKLIF
TRDV1	TRDJ1	.	.	TGTGCTCTTGGGGAACTTTCCCATTTCACCGATAAACTCATCTTT	CALGELSHFTDKLIF
TRDV1	TRDJ1	few	.	TGTGCTCTTGGGGAGATACGCGTTGGGGGTCCAGATAAACTCATCTTT	CALGEIRVGGPDKLIF
TRDV1	TRDJ1	few	.	TGTGCTCTTGGGCGACGGCCTTCCTACAGGTACTGGGGGACTTACACCGATAAACTCATCTTT	CALGRRPSYRYWGTYTDKLIF
TRDV1	TRDJ1	.	.	TGTGCTCTTGGGGAAAATTCTTCCTACCTTCTGGGGGGAAACGATAAACTCATCTTT	CALGENSSYLLGGNDKLIF
TRDV1	TRDJ1	.	.	TGTGCTCTTGGGGAACTCCCCCTAATTACCGATAAACTCATCTTT	CALGELPLITDKLIF
TRDV2	TRDJ1	few	.	TGTGCCTGTGACACGCGGCCGGTGGACGATAAACCCATCTTT	CACDTRPVDDKPIF
TRDV1	TRDJ1	few	TRDD3	TGTGCTCTTGGGGGAGTCCCCCCTACGGTAGGGGGGGGATACTACGCCGATAAACTCATCTTT	CALGGVPPTVGGGYYADKLIF
TRDV1	TRDJ1	.	.	TGTGCTCTTGGGGAACTTTTAAATCTGAGGGACTGGAATCGAAAACTCATCTTT	CALGELLNLRDWNRKLIF
TRDV1	TRDJ1	.	TRDD3	TGTGCTCTTGGGGAACGACCGAGTACTGGGGGATTGGGCAAACTCATCTTT	CALGERPSTGGLGKLIF
TRDV1	TRDJ1	.	.	TGTGCTCTTGGGGAACCGCCTTCCTACTCAGGGGTGTACTGGGGGACGGGGACCGATAAACTCATCTTT	CALGEPPSYSGVYWGTGTDKLIF
TRDV1	TRDJ1	few	TRDD3	TGTGCTCTTGGGCTAGTGGGGGATAGGACCGATAAACTCATCTTT	CALGLVGDRTDKLIF
TRDV1	TRDJ1	few	TRDD3	TGTGCTCTTGGGGTTACCAAAACCGAGCCCCTCGTTGGGTACTGGGGGATACAATCCGATAAACTCATCTTT	CALGVTKTEPLVGYWGIQSDKLIF
TRDV1	TRDJ1	few	TRDD3	TGTGCTCTTGGGGAACTAGCTGCCTCCGACCTTTGTACTGGGGGATACTACACCGATAAACTCATCTTT	CALGELAASDLCTGGYYTDKLIF
TRDV1	TRDJ1	.	.	TGTGCTCTTGGGGAATTCTGTCGTCCTACGGTACCGTCATCGTACACCGATAAACTCATCTTT	CALGEFCRPTVPSSYTDKLIF
TRDV1	TRDJ1	.	TRDD3	TGTGCTCTTGGGGAACTGCTCACAACCAGGGGAACTGGGGGCCATAGGAGGACCGATAAACTCATCTTT	CALGELLTTRGTGGHRRTDKLIF
TRDV1	TRDJ1	few	TRDD3	TGTGCTCTTGGGGTGCGTTCCTATCACCCCGGGTCTGGGGGATACCAGGGCGATAAACCCATCTTT	CALGVRSYHPGSGGYQGDKPIF
TRDV1	TRDJ1	.	TRDD3	TGTGCTCTTGGGGAACATAGGCCTTCCTATGAGTACTGGGGGATACAGGCCACCGATAAACTCATCTTT	CALGEHRPSYEYWGIQATDKLIF
TRDV1	TRDJ2	few	.	TGTGCTCTTGGGGAACAGCCTTCCCGCTTGAGGGGGGGCGCCTTTTTGACAGCACAACTCTTCTTT	CALGEQPSRLRGGAFLTAQLFF
TRDV1	TRDJ1	few	.	TGTGCTCTTGGGGAATCGGACCATCCTACGAGAAAGCTCATCTTT	CALGESDHPTRKLIF
TRDV1	TRDJ1	.	.	TGTGCTCTTGGGGAACTTATGGGGGTGATGTACACCGATAAACTCATCTTT	CALGELMGVMYTDKLIF
TRDV1	TRDJ1	.	TRDD3	TGTGCTCTTGGGGACGGCCTTCCTACTCATTCCGTACTGGGGGATACGCGGGTCATCTTT	CALGDGLPTHSVLGDTRVIF
TRDV1	TRDJ1	.	TRDD3	TGTGCTCTTGGGGAACTAAGGTCCACGCGTCCTACAGGTTCTGGGGGACCGTACACCGATAAACTCATCTTT	CALGELRSTRPTGSGGPYTDKLIF
TRDV1	TRDJ1	.	.	TGTGCTCTTGGGGACCCCGGACACGCAAGTACCGATAAACTCATCTTT	CALGDPGHASTDKLIF
TRDV1	TRDJ1	few	TRDD3	TGCGCTCTTGGGGAGACACGAGGGCCTACCGACTGGGGGAGAATAGATAAACTCATCTTT	CALGETRGPTDWGRIDKLIF
TRDV1	TRDJ1	few	TRDD3	TGTGCTCTTGGGTTGGGGGATAACACCGATAAACTCATCTTT	CALGLGDNTDKLIF
TRDV1	TRDJ1	.	TRDD3	TGTGCTCTTGGGGAACTATTAGGGTATTTGTCCTACATTAGTGCTGGGGGATACGCCGATCGGACCGATAAACTCATCTTT	CALGELLGYLSYISAGGYADRTDKLIF
TRDV1	TRDJ1	few	.	TGTGCTCTTGGGGAAGCATGGAACGCTCGATACACCGATAAACTCATCTTT	CALGEAWNARYTDKLIF
TRDV1	TRDJ1	.	.	TGTGCTCTTGGGGATCGGTCTAAACTCATCTTT	CALGDRSKLIF
TRDV1	TRDJ1	once	.	TGTGCTCTTGGGGTACTACTTCCTACGGGTACTGGGGGCCCCGACAAACTCATCTTT	CALGVLLPTGTGGPDKLIF
TRDV1	TRDJ1	.	.	TGTGCTCTTGGGGAACCCTTCCTACGAAGTACTGGGGGGTCCACGGCCGATAAACTCATCTTT	CALGEPFLRSTGGSTADKLIF
TRDV1	TRDJ1	few	.	TGTGCTCTTGGGGATCTCCGGGGGTACACCGATAAACTCATCTTT	CALGDLRGYTDKLIF
TRDV1	TRDJ1	.	TRDD3	TGTGCTCTTGGGGAACCGCGTACTGGGGGATTCCCGTACACCGATAAACTCATCTTT	CALGEPRTGGFPYTDKLIF
TRDV2	TRDJ1	many	.	TGTGCCTGTGACACCTCGATTAGACCCTTCCTACTACTTACTGGGGGTTTCCCGTACACCGATAAACTCATCTTT	CACDTSIRPFLLLTGGFPYTDKLIF
TRDV1	TRDJ1	few	TRDD3	TGTGCTCTTGGGGAATCCCGGGACTGGGGAGCGACATACACCGATAAACTCATCTTT	CALGESRDWGATYTDKLIF
TRDV1	TRDJ1	.	TRDD3	TGTGCTCTTGGGGAACTCACCCCCTACCGTACTGGGGGATACTCGGGTAAACTCATCTTT	CALGELTPYRTGGYSGKLIF
TRDV1	TRDJ1	.	TRDD3	TGTGCTCTTGGGGGACGCTGGGGGATGAACGATAAACTCATCTTT	CALGGRWGMNDKLIF
TRDV2	TRDJ1	few	TRDD3	TGTGCCTGTGGCACCGAGGGTTACTGGGGGACACCCTTAGCGGGGTACACCGATAAACTCATCTTT	CACGTEGYWGTPLAGYTDKLIF
TRDV1	TRDJ1	.	TRDD3	TGTGCTCTTGGGGAACTGGACCGGGACTGGGGGATCAAGACCGATAAACTCATCTTT	CALGELDRDWGIKTDKLIF
TRDV1	TRDJ1	.	.	TGTGCTCTTGGGGACCGGTGGGCTAAACTCATCTTT	CALGDRWAKLIF
TRDV1	TRDJ1	few	TRDD3	TGTGCTCTTGGGACCCCCTTGGGGACTGGGGGTCCGTGTACGAACACCGATAAACTCATCTTT	CALGTPLGTGGPCTNTDKLIF
TRDV1	TRDJ1	.	.	TGTGCTCTTGGGCCCCCGCTGGGCTTCCTTCAGGGGTACACCGATAAACTCATCTTT	CALGPPLGFLQGYTDKLIF
TRDV1	TRDJ1	.	TRDD3	TGTGCTCTTGGGGAACTTAGGCGAACCGGGGGATACGCTCCCCAGTACACCGATAAACTCATCTTT	CALGELRRTGGYAPQYTDKLIF
TRDV1	TRDJ1	few	TRDD3	TGTGCTCTTGGGGACCCGGCCTCCCTTTCGGGGGGATCCGATAAACTCATCTTT	CALGDPASLSGGSDKLIF
TRDV1	TRDJ1	.	.	TGTGCTCTTGGGGAACTAGCGGGATTCCTCCAAACCCCTGCGGGTCGGATCGATAAACTCATCTTT	CALGELAGFLQTPAGRIDKLIF
TRDV1	TRDJ1	few	TRDD3	TGTGCTCTTGGGGTTGCTTTGGGGGAATACACCGATAAACTCATCTTT	CALGVALGEYTDKLIF
TRDV1	TRDJ1	.	TRDD3	TGTGCTCTTGGGGATCCTTCCTTTGTACTGGGGGATACGGGGCGGTACACCGATAAACTCATCTTT	CALGDPSFVLGDTGRYTDKLIF